The 3 T cell receptor beta chains given below trace back to one sample, sequenced in a study of blood T cell repertoires in COVID-19. Profiling relied on immunoSEQ multiplex PCR, and the TCRdb table lists in-frame clones only, not all of them. This sample carries roughly 420,000 clones, around 87% of them seen once, and the ten largest clones take approximately 0.96%. The sequenced sample consisted of PBMCs or T cells enriched from blood (not recorded which). The origin of the receptors is a woman in her twenties or thirties with acute COVID-19.

The rearrangement uses TRBV6-5 and TRBJ1-5; D is possibly TRBD1 (6 bases). V lost 8 bases and J lost 3, with 14 bases in between. CDR1 MNHEY and CDR2 SVGAGI come from the germline V gene. The CDR3 sequence is 14 residues long. CDR3 amino acids: CASRGGANNQPQHF. CDR3 DNA sequence: TGTGCCAGCCGGGGGGGGGCCAACAATCAGCCCCAGCATTTT.

The V gene is TRBV4-3, the J gene TRBJ2-2; D possibly corresponds to TRBD2 (7 bases). Deletions cut 0 bases from V and 6 bases from J, with 11 bases between. Per germline, CDR1 LGHNA and CDR2 YSLEER. This CDR3 is built from 15 residues. CDR3: CASSQDGEGAGELFF. Written as DNA, the CDR3 is TGCGCCAGCAGCCAAGATGGGGAGGGGGCCGGGGAGCTGTTTTTT.

A word on this clone: One end of the junction is discordant with germline, which a read error may explain. The chain employs TRBV7-9 and TRBJ1-4; TRBD1 aligns across 9 bases. Germline CDR1 reads SEHNR; CDR2 reads FQNEAQ (reference sequence). The CDR3 extends over 12 amino acids. CDR3 region: CASSLALGTGPF. Written as DNA, the CDR3 is TGTGCCAGCAGCTTAGCGCTCGGGACAGGGCCTTTT.